The 31 T cell receptor beta chains below were found in one sample sequenced in a study of blood T cell repertoires in COVID-19 (dated by TCRdb to about 2020). Library preparation employed the immunoSEQ multiplex PCR assay. The clones in this table, taken by TCRdb from immuneACCESS, are in-frame only. Not every clone is retained; where verified, under half of the shortfall comes from an unresolved V gene, and the cause of the rest is unknown. The sample table lists some 150,000 clones, about 80% of them with a count of one. The leading ten clones occupy about 0.5% of the sample. Sequenced material: peripheral blood. The receptor set was obtained from a man between 60 and 75 years old with acute or convalescent COVID-19.

This sequence joins TRBV4-1 and TRBJ2-1; TRBD2 matches at 7 bases. The CDR3 is made up of 14 amino acids. V trimming: 5 bases; J trimming: 8 bases; junction bases outside the gene matches: 9. Per germline, CDR1 MGHRA and CDR2 YSYEKL. CDR3 DNA: TGCGCCAGCAGCTTTGGGGACTACCGGGATGAGCAGTTCTTC. Protein: CASSFGDYRDEQFF.

This clone was seen only once. V and J are TRBV18 and TRBJ1-3; D is uncertain. Germline CDR1 KGHSH, CDR2 LQKENI. This CDR3 has 16 residues. V was clipped by 0 bases and J by 4 bases, with 13 bases between them. Here the CDR3 DNA reads TGTGCCAGCTCACCACCCAGCGGGTTCAGAGGAAACACCATATATTTT. It codes for CASSPPSGFRGNTIYF.

The gene calls are TRBV9 and TRBJ2-3; TRBD2 matches at 7 bases. The CDR3 covers 15 residues. The V gene end was trimmed by 0 bases and the J gene end by 6 bases; junction bases not matched to a gene: 7. Germline loops: CDR1 SGDLS, CDR2 YYNGEE. The CDR3 nucleotides are TGTGCCAGCAGCGTAGGAGGGACTATAACGGATACGCAGTATTTT. Translation: CASSVGGTITDTQYF.

The chain couples TRBV5-4 to TRBJ2-1; 7 bases match TRBD2. The length of the CDR3 is 18 residues. Trimming took 3 bases from V and 8 from J; bases not matched to a gene: 20. The germline V gene has CDR1 SGHNT and CDR2 YYREEE (reference sequence). CDR3 in amino acids: CASSSPPTSPLRWDEQFF. In DNA form, the CDR3 reads TGTGCCAGCAGCTCCCCACCGACTAGCCCTTTACGGTGGGATGAGCAGTTCTTC. The full variable domain, in which reference TRBV5-4 and TRBJ2-1 provide the parts outside the CDR3, is ETGVTQSPTHLIKTRGQQVTLRCSSQSGHNTVSWYQQALGQGPQFIFQYYREEENGRGNFPPRFSGLQFPNYSSELNVNALELDDSALYLCASSSPPTSPLRWDEQFFGPGTRLTVL.

The rearrangement joins TRBV5-6 to TRBJ2-7, with unresolved D. Looked up from germline, CDR1 is SGHDT and CDR2 is YYEEEE. The ends were cut back, 3 bases at V and 0 bases at J, with 7 bases in the middle. The CDR3 contains 13 residues. CDR3 DNA: TGTGCCAGCAGCTCGACAACCTCCTACGAGCAGTACTTC. Translated, it gives CASSSTTSYEQYF.

The chain recombines TRBV30 with TRBJ1-1; D ambiguous. With 3 bases removed from V and 0 bases from J, the gap between germline ends came to 8 bases. CDR3 size: 13 residues. CDR1 and CDR2 (germline): GTSNPN, SVGIG (reference sequence). The CDR3 nucleotides read TGTGCCTGGAGGACGGGAATGAACACTGAAGCTTTCTTT. Translating it yields CAWRTGMNTEAFF.

The V and J genes are TRBV12-5 and TRBJ2-5; D is unresolved. Trimming left V 8 bases short and J 0 bases short, with 7 bases between. The germline gives CDR1 LGHNT, CDR2 FRNRAP. CDR3 size: 12 residues. The CDR3 bases are TGTGCTAGTTCCGGGTACCAAGAGACCCAGTACTTC. Amino acid sequence: CASSGYQETQYF. The entire variable domain, with the rest obtained from reference TRBV12-5 and TRBJ2-5, is as follows: DARVTQTPRHKVTEMGQEVTMRCQPILGHNTVFWYRQTMMQGLELLAYFRNRAPLDDSGMPKDRFSAEMPDATLATLKIQPSEPRDSAVYFCASSGYQETQYFGPGTRLLVL.

The chain combines TRBV3-1 (or the pseudogene TRBV3-2) with TRBJ1-2; no clear D gene. In germline, CDR1 is LGHDT, CDR2 YNNKEL (reference sequence). Between the trimmed V and J ends, which lost 5 bases and 2 bases, there was a span of 6 bases. There are 12 residues in the CDR3. The CDR3 protein is CASSGRNYGYTF. The CDR3, as DNA: TGTGCCAGCAGCGGCAGAAACTATGGCTACACCTTC.

V is TRBV18 and J is TRBJ2-5, with TRBD2 matching 8 bases. CDR3 length: 14 residues. Germline assignment: CDR1 KGHSH and CDR2 LQKENI. V lost 3 bases to trimming and J lost 3 bases; unmatched junction nucleotides: 3. For the CDR3, the DNA is TGTGCCAGCTCACCCCGGCGGGGGGAAGAGACCCAGTACTTC. Its protein is CASSPRRGEETQYF.

For the CDR3, the DNA is TGTGCCAGCAGCTCCCCCAACCTTGGGGCTCAGAGGCAGTTCTTC. It translates to CASSSPNLGAQRQFF. The V call is TRBV9, the J call TRBJ2-1, with a tentative D call TRBD1 (5 bases). V was shortened by 4 bases and J by 12 bases, with 23 bases between the two germline ends. Germline V gene sequence: CDR1 SGDLS, CDR2 YYNGEE. The CDR3 runs 15 residues. The variable domain in full, with the rest retrieved from reference TRBV9 and TRBJ2-1, is DSGVTQTPKHLITATGQRVTLRCSPRSGDLSVYWYQQSLDQGLQFLIQYYNGEERAKGNILERFSAQQFPDLHSELNLSSLELGDSALYFCASSSPNLGAQRQFFGPGTRLTVL.

V and J are TRBV6-5 and TRBJ2-7; maybe TRBD2 (5 bases). Germline loops: CDR1 MNHEY, CDR2 SVGAGI. This CDR3 comprises 14 residues. Trimming shortened V by 6 bases and J by 1 base, and 13 bases separated the two germline ends. The CDR3 here is CASSKTGNSYEQYF. In nucleotides, the CDR3 is TGTGCCAGCAGCAAAACCGGGAATTCCTACGAGCAGTACTTC.

The chain uses TRBV11-2 and TRBJ2-7; 12 bases map to TRBD2. Germline V lookup: CDR1 SGHAT, CDR2 FQNNGV. The junction had 10 bases not matched to a gene; V was cut back by 7 bases and J by 6 bases. The CDR3 loop spans 15 amino acids. CDR3 amino acids: CASTTRPSGRGEQYF. The CDR3 DNA reads as TGTGCCAGCACCACCCGGCCTAGCGGGAGGGGCGAGCAGTACTTC.

The chain joins TRBV2 to TRBJ2-6; a weak D match, TRBD2 (7 bases). V lost 6 bases and J lost 2, with 11 bases in between. This CDR3 contains 15 residues. Germline CDR1 SNHLY, CDR2 FYNNEI. CDR3 in DNA: TGTGCCAGCAGGGGGGGGCAGGCTGGGGCCAACGTCCTGACTTTC. Protein sequence: CASRGGQAGANVLTF. The full variable domain, completed using reference TRBV2 and TRBJ2-6, is EPEVTQTPSHQVTQMGQEVILRCVPISNHLYFYWYRQILGQKVEFLVSFYNNEISEKSEIFDDQFSVERPDGSNFTLKIRSTKLEDSAMYFCASRGGQAGANVLTFGAGSRLTVL.

The J gene is TRBJ2-1, the V gene TRBV6-2 or TRBV6-3; D is unclear. The germline gives CDR1 MNHEY, CDR2 SVGEGT. Trimming left V 5 bases short and J 10 bases short, with 15 bases between. The length of the CDR3 is 13 residues. The CDR3 reads CASSNPPVLEQFF. As DNA, the CDR3 is TGTGCCAGCAGTAACCCCCCGGTCCTCGAGCAGTTCTTC.

The chain employs TRBV28 and TRBJ2-7; 10 nucleotides match TRBD1. Trimming at V came to 5 bases and at J to 4 bases, leaving 14 bases not matched to a gene. Germline V lookup: CDR1 MDHEN, CDR2 SYDVKM. The CDR3 totals 17 residues. In DNA, the CDR3 is TGTGCCAGCAGTACCTCCGGGACAGGGGCCGGTGGTTACGAGCAGTACTTC. Protein product: CASSTSGTGAGGYEQYF.

The CDR3 sequence: CASRPDTVNQPQHF. DNA of the CDR3: TGTGCCAGCAGACCCGACACTGTCAATCAGCCCCAGCATTTT. The rearrangement links TRBV28 to TRBJ1-5; D remains ambiguous. The length of the CDR3 is 14 residues. Trimming cost V 6 bases and J 3 bases, with 12 bases left between them. CDR1 and CDR2 from the germline V gene are MDHEN and SYDVKM.

The rearrangement links TRBV5-1 to TRBJ2-3; TRBD2 agrees at 7 bases. The CDR3 consists of 12 residues. V was pared by 7 bases and J by 7 bases, with 6 bases of the junction left unmatched. Germline assignment: CDR1 SGHRS and CDR2 YFSETQ. CDR3 in amino acids: CASARDYNTQYF. The CDR3 nucleotides read TGCGCCAGCGCACGGGACTACAATACGCAGTATTTT. The variable domain in full, completed from reference TRBV5-1 and TRBJ2-3, reads KAGVTQTPRYLIKTRGQQVTLSCSPISGHRSVSWYQQTPGQGLQFLFEYFSETQRNKGNFPGRFSGRQFSNSRSEMNVSTLELGDSALYLCASARDYNTQYFGPGTRLTVL.

The rearrangement joins TRBV24-1 to TRBJ2-7; tentative D call: TRBD2 (7 bases). Deletions cut 11 bases from V and 2 bases from J, with 15 bases between. This CDR3 spans 13 amino acids. CDR1 is KGHDR, CDR2 SFDVKD, per germline. In DNA, the CDR3 is TGTGCCATCCAACGGGGGGCGGCCTACGAGCAGTACTTC. Protein product: CAIQRGAAYEQYF.

V is TRBV7-2 and J is TRBJ2-1; D ambiguous. CDR1 and CDR2 (germline): SGHTA, FQGNSA. Trimming cost V 5 bases and J 0 bases, with 14 bases left between them. CDR3 length equals 16 residues. The CDR3 here is CASSPTRGSSYNEQFF. DNA of the CDR3: TGTGCCAGCAGCCCCACCCGCGGTAGCTCCTACAATGAGCAGTTCTTC.

The chain is built from TRBV15 and TRBJ2-7; TRBD2 matches 11 bases. The CDR3 has 15 residues. Unmatched junction bases numbered 7, after V lost 5 bases and J lost 4 bases. The V gene's germline CDR1 is LNHNV and CDR2 YYDKDF (reference sequence). The CDR3: CATSGGRLAGYEQYF. The DNA for the CDR3 is TGTGCCACCAGCGGGGGCCGACTAGCGGGGTACGAGCAGTACTTC.

The rearrangement joins TRBV5-1 to TRBJ1-2, with TRBD1 matching 7 bases. The CDR3 loop spans 13 amino acids. J gave up 3 bases and V 4 bases, and 3 bases lay outside the gene matches. Germline CDR1 is SGHRS and CDR2 is YFSETQ. The CDR3 DNA is TGCGCCAGCAGCCCCCAGGGGGACTATGGCTACACCTTC. The encoded protein is CASSPQGDYGYTF.

The chain is built from TRBV11-1 and TRBJ2-2; 10 bases agree with TRBD2. Germline CDR1 SGHAT, CDR2 FQDESV (reference sequence). CDR3 size: 16 residues. Trimming took 6 bases from V and 4 from J; bases not matched to a gene: 8. CDR3 bases: TGTGCCAGCAGGTCCCGAGCGGGAGGGGGCACCGGGGAGCTGTTTTTT. As protein: CASRSRAGGGTGELFF.

V gene TRBV18 combines with J gene TRBJ2-3; TRBD2 matches at 8 bases. This CDR3 is built from 14 residues. V lost 6 bases and J lost 1; bases outside the gene matches: 3. The V gene's germline CDR1 is KGHSH and CDR2 LQKENI. CDR3 bases: TGTGCCAGCTCGTCGACTAGCGGCACAGATACGCAGTATTTT. It specifies CASSSTSGTDTQYF.

Only a few counts were recorded for this clone. V is TRBV5-5 and J is TRBJ2-5, with 8 positions matching TRBD2. Germline assignment: CDR1 SGHKS and CDR2 YYEKEE (reference sequence). The CDR3 consists of 16 residues. The V segment lost 4 bases and the J segment 5 bases; nucleotides outside the gene matches: 13. CDR3: CASSPIAGGARETQYF. The CDR3, as DNA: TGTGCCAGCAGCCCTATAGCCGGGGGGGCCCGTGAGACCCAGTACTTC.

The gene calls are TRBV6-5 and TRBJ1-6; D may be TRBD1 (6 bases). V lost 7 bases and J lost 7, with 11 bases in between. The CDR3 consists of 13 residues. The germline V gene encodes CDR1 MNHEY and CDR2 SVGAGI. The DNA for the CDR3 is TGTGCCAGCAAGGGGGACCCCAATTCACCCCTCCACTTT. This translates into CASKGDPNSPLHF.

This rearrangement joins TRBV7-2 to TRBJ1-1, with TRBD1 as a possible D gene (6 bases). CDR3 length: 15 residues. Germline V gives CDR1 SGHTA, CDR2 FQGNSA. The V gene lost 5 bases and the J gene lost 8 bases, with 21 bases spanning the gap. CDR3 region: CASSLVGGAGDEAFF. For the CDR3, the DNA is TGTGCCAGCAGCCTGGTTGGGGGGGCAGGGGACGAAGCTTTCTTT.

The chain uses TRBV28 and TRBJ2-5; 12 nucleotides match TRBD2. This CDR3 has 16 residues. The V gene end was trimmed by 6 bases and the J gene end by 4 bases; junction bases not matched to a gene: 9. Per germline, CDR1 MDHEN and CDR2 SYDVKM. CDR3 sequence (DNA): TGTGCCAGCAGATTTTCGTCTAGCGGGAGGGCAGAGACCCAGTACTTC. Translated, it gives CASRFSSSGRAETQYF.

This sequence joins TRBV27 and TRBJ2-5; D ambiguous. The length of the CDR3 is 14 residues. Germline V gene sequence: CDR1 MNHEY, CDR2 SMNVEV (reference sequence). V was pared by 3 bases and J by 4 bases, with 12 bases between. This chain's CDR3 is CASSFARLSETQYF. The CDR3 nucleotides are TGTGCCAGCAGTTTTGCCCGGTTATCAGAGACCCAGTACTTC.

V usage is TRBV11-2 and J usage is TRBJ2-7; TRBD1 matches 9 bases. The CDR3 has 15 amino acids. Germline V gene data show CDR1 as SGHAT and CDR2 as FQNNGV. V shed 4 bases, J shed 4 bases, and the junction held 8 bases outside the gene matches. In DNA, the CDR3 is TGTGCCAGCAGCTCCCAGGGGACAGGGACTTACGAGCAGTACTTC. The encoded protein is CASSSQGTGTYEQYF.

The chain couples TRBV4-3 to TRBJ1-4, with 11 bases aligning to TRBD1. The trim removed 2 bases at V and 7 bases at J, leaving 3 bases unmatched. Germline V gene lookup returns CDR1 LGHNA and CDR2 YSLEER. CDR3 length equals 15 residues. The CDR3 DNA sequence: TGCGCCAGCAGCCAAATGGGGACAGGGGGTGAAAAACTGTTTTTT. This sequence encodes CASSQMGTGGEKLFF.

This clone was picked up a small number of times. The chain employs TRBV5-6 and TRBJ1-4, with 9 bases aligning to TRBD1. Germline V gene data show CDR1 as SGHDT and CDR2 as YYEEEE. This CDR3 comprises 15 residues. After removal of 2 bases from V and 5 bases from J, the junction contained 4 bases not matched to a gene. The DNA for the CDR3 is TGTGCCAGCAGCTTCGCCGGGACAGGGAATGAAAAACTGTTTTTT. It specifies CASSFAGTGNEKLFF.